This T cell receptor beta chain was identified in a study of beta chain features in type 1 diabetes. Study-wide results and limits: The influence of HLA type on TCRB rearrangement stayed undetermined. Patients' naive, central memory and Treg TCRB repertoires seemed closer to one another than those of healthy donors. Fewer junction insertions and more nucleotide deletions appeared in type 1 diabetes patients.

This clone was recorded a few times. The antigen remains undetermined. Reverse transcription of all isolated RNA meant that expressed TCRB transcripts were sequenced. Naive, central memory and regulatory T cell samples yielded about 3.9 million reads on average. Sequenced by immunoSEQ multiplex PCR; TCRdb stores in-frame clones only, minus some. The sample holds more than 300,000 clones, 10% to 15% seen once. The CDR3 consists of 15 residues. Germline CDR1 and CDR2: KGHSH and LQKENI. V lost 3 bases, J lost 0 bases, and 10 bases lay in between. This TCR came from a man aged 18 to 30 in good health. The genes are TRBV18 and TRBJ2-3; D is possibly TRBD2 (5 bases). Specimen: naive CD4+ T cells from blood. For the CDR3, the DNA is TGTGCCAGCTCACCGGAGGTCCTCAGCACAGATACGCAGTATTTT. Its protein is CASSPEVLSTDTQYF.